Below are 12 T cell receptor beta chains sequenced from a single sample in a study of patients and donors after allogeneic stem cell transplantation. TCRdb re-derived calls from the RT-PCR reads in MiXCR, one entry per CDR3 protein. The sample records under 170,000 distinct CDR3 sequences, over 35% being singletons. Sequencing was carried out using blood, either unsorted or a sorted T cell fraction (not recorded which). The receptors originated from a human donor who was either an allogeneic HSCT recipient or a stem cell or donor lymphocyte infusion donor (not recorded which). It is not recorded whose cells these are; they may come from a transplant donor.

The chain combines TRBV6-1 with TRBJ1-5; D not certain. This CDR3 has 13 amino acids. Germline V gene data show CDR1 as MNHNS and CDR2 as SASEGT. V dropped 2 bases and J dropped 2 bases, with 4 bases sitting between them. CDR3 nucleotide sequence: TGTGCCAGCAGTGAACAGGGCAATCAGCCCCAGCATTTT. Amino acid sequence: CASSEQGNQPQHF.

J is TRBJ2-1 and V is TRBV21-1; the table names TRBD2, a call not compared with the DNA. TRBV21-1 is deemed a pseudogene. CDR3 length equals 17 residues. DNA of the CDR3: TGTGCCAGCAGCCAGCCCTTATTGAGTAGCTCCTACAATGAGCAGTTCTTC. Translation gives CASSQPLLSSSYNEQFF.

This clonotype was detected ten times or more. The gene calls are TRBV9 and TRBJ1-2; D is possibly TRBD1 (6 bases). Germline-derived CDR1 and CDR2 are SGDLS and YYNGEE. This CDR3 region has 15 residues. V dropped 4 bases and J dropped 1 base, with 14 bases sitting between them. Written as DNA, the CDR3 is TGTGCCAGCAGCCCTACAGGGATGAGTAACTATGGCTACACCTTC. Encoded protein: CASSPTGMSNYGYTF.

The chain has TRBV7-9 and TRBJ1-4; D is unclear. Looked up from germline, CDR1 is SEHNR and CDR2 is FQNEAQ (reference sequence). Trimming pared 5 bases from V and 2 bases from J, leaving 6 bases between. This CDR3 contains 13 residues. In DNA form, the CDR3 reads TGTGCCAGCAGCCGACGGACTAATGAAAAACTGTTTTTT. Translation gives CASSRRTNEKLFF.

This clonotype has only a few counts. The V and J genes are TRBV4-2 and TRBJ1-5; D possibly corresponds to TRBD1 (5 bases). Germline CDR1 LGHNA, CDR2 YNFKEQ. The CDR3 consists of 14 residues. Trimming shortened V by 2 bases and J by 6 bases, and 11 bases separated the two germline ends. This chain's CDR3 is CASSQTRAGQPQHF. Written as DNA, the CDR3 is TGTGCCAGCAGCCAAACCAGGGCGGGTCAGCCCCAGCATTTT.

V is TRBV4-3 and J is TRBJ1-5; D call uncertain. This CDR3 has 14 amino acids. Germline assignment: CDR1 LGHNA and CDR2 YSLEER. The V gene lost 4 bases and the J gene lost 5 bases, with 12 bases spanning the gap. The chain's CDR3 is CASSPSRGHQPQHF. The DNA of the CDR3 is TGCGCCAGCAGCCCCTCGAGAGGGCATCAGCCCCAGCATTTT.

The CDR3 reads CAISEEDRGDETQYF. CDR3 nucleotides: TGTGCCATCAGTGAGGAGGACAGGGGGGACGAGACCCAGTACTTC. J is TRBJ2-5 and V is TRBV10-3; TRBD1 aligns across 10 bases. The CDR3 is 15 residues long. Germline V CDR1 and CDR2: ENHRY, SYGVKD. V gave up 2 bases and J gave up 5 bases; unmatched junction bases: 5.

This clonotype was counted a single time. The genes are TRBV6-1 and TRBJ2-5; D is perhaps TRBD1 (6 bases). This CDR3 comprises 12 residues. Trimming took 5 bases from V and 4 from J, leaving 8 bases between them. The germline V gene has CDR1 MNHNS and CDR2 SASEGT. CDR3 amino acids: CASSPGVETQYF. CDR3 bases: TGTGCCAGCAGTCCAGGGGTAGAGACCCAGTACTTC.

This clonotype was picked up a small number of times. This chain links TRBV7-9 with TRBJ2-4; TRBD1 or TRBD2 may be the D gene (6 bases each). Looked up from germline, CDR1 is SEHNR and CDR2 is FQNEAQ (reference sequence). Between the trimmed V and J ends, which lost 3 bases and 11 bases, there was a span of 17 bases. The CDR3 runs 14 residues. The CDR3 DNA sequence: TGTGCCAGCAGCTTCGGGGGCCCTAAAACGGTTCAGTACTTC. Translation gives CASSFGGPKTVQYF.

The J gene is TRBJ1-1, the V gene TRBV28; TRBD1 aligns across 8 bases. There are 14 residues in the CDR3. CDR1 and CDR2 (germline): MDHEN, SYDVKM. After removal of 7 bases from V and 6 bases from J, the junction contained 10 bases not matched to a gene. CDR3 amino acids: CASIPRTGRAEAFF. CDR3 DNA sequence: TGTGCCAGCATCCCCAGGACAGGGAGGGCTGAAGCTTTCTTT. Together with reference TRBV28 and TRBJ1-1, the CDR3 gives the full variable domain: DVKVTQSSRYLVKRTGEKVFLECVQDMDHENMFWYRQDPGLGLRLIYFSYDVKMKEKGDIPEGYSVSREKKERFSLILESASTNQTSMYLCASIPRTGRAEAFFGQGTRLTVV.

The chain employs TRBV7-8 and TRBJ2-3; unclear D gene. The CDR3 totals 13 residues. V was pared by 1 base and J by 4 bases, with 6 bases between. The germline CDR1 and CDR2 sequences are SGHVS and FQNEAQ. CDR3 DNA sequence: TGTGCCAGCAGCTTAGGCCGGGCAGATACGCAGTATTTT. It codes for CASSLGRADTQYF.

V gene TRBV15 combines with J gene TRBJ1-1; no firm D call. The CDR3 is made up of 15 amino acids. Germline V gene lookup returns CDR1 LNHNV and CDR2 YYDKDF (reference sequence). Deletions cut 0 bases from V and 1 base from J, with 9 bases between. CDR3 loop: CATSRDPVGNTEAFF. The CDR3 DNA follows: TGTGCCACCAGCAGAGATCCGGTAGGGAACACTGAAGCTTTCTTT.